Listed below are T cell receptor beta chains from one sample, sequenced in a study of T-cell memory formation after mild COVID-19. TCRdb analysed the 5' RACE reads with MiXCR anew, one entry per CDR3 protein. The data contain approximately 570,000 distinct CDR3 sequences, 18% of them singletons. The sequencing sample was made of PBMCs or a T cell subset sorted from them (not recorded which). The receptor source for this set is an adult woman who had mild COVID-19 (a few samples of this study predate the infection). Cell type and time point are not known. Both conserved end residues are part of each CDR3. The D gene is left open where the match is weak. Size is omitted from some rows. Given values are once, few, many or a class for expanded clones.

>-|TRBV4-1|-|TRBJ2-7
TGCGCCAGCAGCCAAGGCCGGGACCCAGCCTACGAGCAGTACTTC
CASSQGRDPAYEQYF
>few|TRBV6-2/TRBV6-3|TRBD2|TRBJ2-1
TGTGCCAGCAGCCCTACTAGCGATGAGCAGTTCTTC
CASSPTSDEQFF
>-|TRBV19|TRBD1|TRBJ1-5
TGTGCCAGTGACAATCCGGCGGACAGGGCAAGAAGTCAGCCCCAGCATTTT
CASDNPADRARSQPQHF
>few|TRBV7-9|-|TRBJ1-1
TGTGCCAGCAGCTTATCAGAGCTGAACACTGAAGCTTTCTTT
CASSLSELNTEAFF
>many|TRBV2|-|TRBJ2-7
TGTGCCAGCAGTGAACCGGCCGGCGGCAGTTACTCCTACGAGCAGTACTTC
CASSEPAGGSYSYEQYF
>-|TRBV5-5|-|TRBJ1-6
TGTGCCAGCAGCTTGGGACTGCTAAACATCATCCGGGGTTCACCCCTCCACTTT
CASSLGLLNIIRGSPLHF
>-|TRBV5-1|TRBD1|TRBJ2-3
TGCGCCAGCAGCTTGGCCGGGACAGTCCCTAGCACAGATACGCAGTATTTT
CASSLAGTVPSTDTQYF
>-|TRBV7-9|-|TRBJ2-5
TGTGCCAGCAGCTTAACCCTCCCCGGGGAGACCCAGTACTTC
CASSLTLPGETQYF
>-|TRBV19|-|TRBJ2-1
TGTGCCAGTAGTATAGACCTGACAGGGAGGGGGTACAATGAGCAGTTCTTC
CASSIDLTGRGYNEQFF
>few|TRBV5-6|-|TRBJ2-2
TGTGCCAGCAGCTTGGAGCGGACAGCGAACACCGGGGAGCTGTTTTTT
CASSLERTANTGELFF
>few|TRBV20-1|TRBD2|TRBJ2-1
TGCAGTGCTAGAGGGACTAGGGACTACAATGAGCAGTTCTTC
CSARGTRDYNEQFF
>-|TRBV20-1|-|TRBJ2-7
TGCAGTGCTAGAGCCCGCACGACCTACGAGCAGTACTTC
CSARARTTYEQYF
>few|TRBV7-8|-|TRBJ2-7
TGTGCCAGCAGCTTAGTCTATGGGCAGGGAAACTACGAGCAGTACTTC
CASSLVYGQGNYEQYF
>-|TRBV7-6|-|TRBJ2-1
TGTGCCAGCAGCCAGACGGTTGCGAGGAGCTCCTACAATGAGCAGTTCTTC
CASSQTVARSSYNEQFF
>few|TRBV9|-|TRBJ2-1
TGTGCCAGCAGCGTAGGGCAACAGGGGAGGCTATACAATGAGCAGTTCTTC
CASSVGQQGRLYNEQFF
>few|TRBV5-1|TRBD2|TRBJ2-7
TGCGCCAGCAGCTTGGCCATGGCTAGCGGGAGTTCGTACGAGCAGTACTTC
CASSLAMASGSSYEQYF
>few|TRBV20-1|-|TRBJ2-5
TGCAGTGCTAGTAGCCTAGCGCGGCAAGAGACCCAGTACTTC
CSASSLARQETQYF
>-|TRBV5-5|-|TRBJ1-1
TGTGCCAGCAGCTTAACACTCTGGGGGGACACTGAAGCTTTCTTT
CASSLTLWGDTEAFF
>-|TRBV18|-|TRBJ1-1
TGTGCCAGCTCACCATCTCGTAATCGCAGGGGAGGAGCTGAAGCTTTCTTT
CASSPSRNRRGGAEAFF
>many|TRBV7-9|-|TRBJ2-1
TGTGCCAGCAGCTTAGCCGGACTTTCCAATGAGCAGTTCTTC
CASSLAGLSNEQFF
>-|TRBV18|-|TRBJ2-1
TGTGCCGGCTCACCCACCCCCGCGGACAATGAGCAGTTCTTC
CAGSPTPADNEQFF
>-|TRBV11-2|TRBD2|TRBJ2-3
TGTGCCAGCAGTCTAGCGGGGGGTCTTTCCGGAGATACGCAGTATTTT
CASSLAGGLSGDTQYF
>few|TRBV2|-|TRBJ1-5
TGTGCCAGCAGTGACAGACGCAGGGGCGCGGGTCAGCCCCAGCATTTT
CASSDRRRGAGQPQHF
>-|TRBV12-3/TRBV12-4|-|TRBJ1-1
TGTGCCAGCAGTTGGGGCAGGGAAGCTTTCTTT
CASSWGREAFF
>-|TRBV7-2|-|TRBJ2-1
TGTGCCAGCGGAACGTCGGGGGACCCCTACAATGAGCAGTTCTTC
CASGTSGDPYNEQFF
>few|TRBV9|TRBD2|TRBJ2-1
TGTGCCAGCAGCGAGACAGCGGGAGGGCCCTACAATGAGCAGTTCTTC
CASSETAGGPYNEQFF
>few|TRBV10-3|TRBD1|TRBJ2-3
TGTGCCATCAGTGGCCTGGGACAGGGCACAGATACGCAGTATTTT
CAISGLGQGTDTQYF
>-|TRBV27|TRBD1|TRBJ1-5
TGTGCCAGCAGTTTAACCGGGACAGATAGGAGCCAGCCCCAGCATTTT
CASSLTGTDRSQPQHF
>many|TRBV5-1|TRBD2|TRBJ2-1
TGCGCCAGCAGCCTAGGACTAGCGGGAGCGGGCTCCTACAATGAGCAGTTCTTC
CASSLGLAGAGSYNEQFF
>-|TRBV6-5|-|TRBJ2-5
TGTGCCAGCAGCTCGGGAACCCTAATCCAAGAGACCCAGTACTTC
CASSSGTLIQETQYF
>many|TRBV4-1|-|TRBJ2-2
TGCGCCAGCAGACAGGGACACTTGAACACCGGGGAGCTGTTTTTT
CASRQGHLNTGELFF
>few|TRBV5-1|-|TRBJ2-7
TGCGCCAGCAGCTTGGACAGTCTCGGCTACTACGAGCAGTACTTC
CASSLDSLGYYEQYF
>many|TRBV7-3|-|TRBJ2-2
TGTGCCAGCAGCCCCAAACTTGGGCACACCGGGGAGCTGTTTTTT
CASSPKLGHTGELFF
>-|TRBV20-1|-|TRBJ1-6
TGCAGTGCTAGTTCGGGCCATCCCAATTCACCCCTCCACTTT
CSASSGHPNSPLHF
>few|TRBV20-1|-|TRBJ1-6
TGCAGTGCTAGAGGCCGAGGGCCCGAGAGCTCCTATAATTCACCCCTCCACTTT
CSARGRGPESSYNSPLHF
>few|TRBV6-5|TRBD1|TRBJ2-6
TGTGCCAGCCGGGACAGATACTCTGGGGCCAACGTCCTGACTTTC
CASRDRYSGANVLTF
>-|TRBV7-9|TRBD1|TRBJ1-1
TGTGCCAGCAGCTTCGGGACAGGGGGTACTGAAGCTTTCTTT
CASSFGTGGTEAFF
>-|TRBV19|TRBD1|TRBJ1-2
TGTGCCAGTAGTTTCCAGGGGGTTAACTATGGCTACACCTTC
CASSFQGVNYGYTF